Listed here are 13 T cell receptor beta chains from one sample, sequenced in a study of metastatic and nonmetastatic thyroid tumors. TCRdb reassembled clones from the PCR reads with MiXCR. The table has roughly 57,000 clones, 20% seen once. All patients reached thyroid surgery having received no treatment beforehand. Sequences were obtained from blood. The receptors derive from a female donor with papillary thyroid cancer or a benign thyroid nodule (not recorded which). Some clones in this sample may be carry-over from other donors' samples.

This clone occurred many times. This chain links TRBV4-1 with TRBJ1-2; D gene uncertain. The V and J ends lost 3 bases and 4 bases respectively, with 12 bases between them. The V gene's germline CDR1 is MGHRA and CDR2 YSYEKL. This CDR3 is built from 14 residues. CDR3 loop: CASSQEDPLYGYTF. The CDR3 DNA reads TGCGCCAGCAGCCAGGAAGATCCCCTCTATGGCTACACCTTC.

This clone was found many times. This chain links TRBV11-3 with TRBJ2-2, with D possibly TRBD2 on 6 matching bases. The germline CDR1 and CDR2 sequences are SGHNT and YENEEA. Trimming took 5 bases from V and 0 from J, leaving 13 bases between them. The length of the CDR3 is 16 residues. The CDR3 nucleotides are TGTGCCAGCAGCCCTAGACTAGAGACGAACACCGGGGAGCTGTTTTTT. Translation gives CASSPRLETNTGELFF.

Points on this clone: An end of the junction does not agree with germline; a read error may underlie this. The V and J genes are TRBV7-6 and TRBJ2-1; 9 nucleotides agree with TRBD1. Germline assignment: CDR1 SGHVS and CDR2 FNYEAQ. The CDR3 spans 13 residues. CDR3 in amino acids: CASSFRQGDEQMF. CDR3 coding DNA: TGTGCCAGCAGCTTTCGACAGGGGGATGAGCAGATGTTC. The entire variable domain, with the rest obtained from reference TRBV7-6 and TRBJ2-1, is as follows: GAGVSQSPRYKVTKRGQDVALRCDPISGHVSLYWYRQALGQGPEFLTYFNYEAQQDKSGLPNDRFSAERPEGSISTLTIQRTEQRDSAMYRCASSFRQGDEQMFGPGTRLTVL.

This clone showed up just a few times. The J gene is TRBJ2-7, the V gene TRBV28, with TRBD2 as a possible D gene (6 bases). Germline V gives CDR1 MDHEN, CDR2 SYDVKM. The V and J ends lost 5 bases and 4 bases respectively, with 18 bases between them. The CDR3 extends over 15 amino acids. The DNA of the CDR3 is TGTGCCAGCAGTCCATCGGGACTGGCGGGTTACGAGCAGTACTTC. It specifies CASSPSGLAGYEQYF. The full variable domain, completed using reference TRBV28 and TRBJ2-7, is DVKVTQSSRYLVKRTGEKVFLECVQDMDHENMFWYRQDPGLGLRLIYFSYDVKMKEKGDIPEGYSVSREKKERFSLILESASTNQTSMYLCASSPSGLAGYEQYFGPGTRLTVT.

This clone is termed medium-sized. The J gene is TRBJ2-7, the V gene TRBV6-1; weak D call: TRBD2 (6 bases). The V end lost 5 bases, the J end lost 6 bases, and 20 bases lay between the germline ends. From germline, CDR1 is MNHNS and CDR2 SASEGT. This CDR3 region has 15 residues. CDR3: CASSLATRNFFEQYF. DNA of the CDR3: TGTGCCAGCAGTTTAGCGACTAGAAACTTCTTCGAGCAGTACTTC.

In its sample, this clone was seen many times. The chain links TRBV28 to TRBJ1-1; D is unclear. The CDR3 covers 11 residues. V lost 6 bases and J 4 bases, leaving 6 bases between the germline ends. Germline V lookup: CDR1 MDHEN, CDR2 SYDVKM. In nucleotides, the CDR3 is TGTGCCAGCAGGGTTGGCACTGAAGCTTTCTTT. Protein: CASRVGTEAFF.

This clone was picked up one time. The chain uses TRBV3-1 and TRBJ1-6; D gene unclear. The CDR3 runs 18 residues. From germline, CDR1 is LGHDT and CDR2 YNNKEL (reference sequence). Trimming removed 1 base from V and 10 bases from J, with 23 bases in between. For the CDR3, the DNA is TGTGCCAGCAGCCAAGTGCGAATCACCCAGTGGGCAGGATCACCCCTCCACTTT. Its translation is CASSQVRITQWAGSPLHF.

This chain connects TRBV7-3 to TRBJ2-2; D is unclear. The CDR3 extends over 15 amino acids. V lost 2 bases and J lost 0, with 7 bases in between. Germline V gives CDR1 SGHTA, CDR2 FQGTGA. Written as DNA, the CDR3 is TGTGCCAGCAGCTTAGACGGGTCGAACACCGGGGAGCTGTTTTTT. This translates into CASSLDGSNTGELFF.

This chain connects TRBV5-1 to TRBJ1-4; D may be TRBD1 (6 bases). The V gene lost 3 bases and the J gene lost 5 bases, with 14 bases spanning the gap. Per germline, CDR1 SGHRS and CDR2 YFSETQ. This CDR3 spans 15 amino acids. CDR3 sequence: CASSSGTGWNEKLFF. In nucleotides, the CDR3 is TGCGCCAGCAGCTCGGGTACAGGGTGGAATGAAAAACTGTTTTTT. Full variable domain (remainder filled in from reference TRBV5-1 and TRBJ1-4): KAGVTQTPRYLIKTRGQQVTLSCSPISGHRSVSWYQQTPGQGLQFLFEYFSETQRNKGNFPGRFSGRQFSNSRSEMNVSTLELGDSALYLCASSSGTGWNEKLFFGSGTQLSVL.

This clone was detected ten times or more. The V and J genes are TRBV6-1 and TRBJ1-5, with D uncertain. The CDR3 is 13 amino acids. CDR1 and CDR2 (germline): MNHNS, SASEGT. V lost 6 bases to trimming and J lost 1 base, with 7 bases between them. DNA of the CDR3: TGTGCCAGCAGAGACAAGAGCAATCAGCCCCAGCATTTT. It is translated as CASRDKSNQPQHF.

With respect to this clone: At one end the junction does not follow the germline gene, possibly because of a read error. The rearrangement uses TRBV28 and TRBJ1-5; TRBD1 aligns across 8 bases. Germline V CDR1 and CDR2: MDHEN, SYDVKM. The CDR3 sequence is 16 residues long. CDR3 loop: CASSTVLGQGNQHQHF. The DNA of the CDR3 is TGTGCCAGCAGTACAGTGCTAGGACAGGGCAATCAGCACCAGCATTTT.

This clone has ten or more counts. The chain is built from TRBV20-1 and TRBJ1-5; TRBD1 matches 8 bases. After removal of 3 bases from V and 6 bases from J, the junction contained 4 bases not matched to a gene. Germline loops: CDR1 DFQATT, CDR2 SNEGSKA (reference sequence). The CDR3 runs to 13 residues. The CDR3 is CSARGTGGQPQHF. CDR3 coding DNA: TGCAGTGCTAGGGGGACAGGTGGTCAGCCCCAGCATTTT.

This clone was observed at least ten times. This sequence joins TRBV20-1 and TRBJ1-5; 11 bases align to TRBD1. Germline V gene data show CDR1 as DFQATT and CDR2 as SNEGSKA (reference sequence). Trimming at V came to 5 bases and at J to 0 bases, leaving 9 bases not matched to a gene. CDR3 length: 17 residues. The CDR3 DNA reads TGCAGTGCTGGAAGGACAGGGGGCGGTATTAGCAATCAGCCCCAGCATTTT. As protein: CSAGRTGGGISNQPQHF.